This T cell receptor beta chain came from a study of cytomegalovirus exposure and HLA in healthy donors. General observations from the study: Some V segments could not be told apart, so they were left out, TRBV6-2 and TRBV6-3 among them.

Germline V gives CDR1 GTSNPN, CDR2 SVGIG (reference sequence). V was clipped by 4 bases and J by 4 bases, with 13 bases between them. This CDR3 has 13 residues. In the case of this clone: Its antigen is still unknown.

PCR employed 60 Vbeta and 13 Jbeta primers. The data were produced by immunoSEQ multiplex PCR, yet TCRdb's version contains in-frame clones alone and is incomplete. The data contain about 110,000 clones, less than 80% of them singletons. The chain links TRBV30 to TRBJ1-2; unclear D gene. Sequenced material: PBMCs. The clonotype comes from a man between 60 and 75 years old in good health and CMV-seronegative. The CDR3 region has the DNA TGTGCCTGGAATTCAGGACTGCCCTATGGCTACACCTTC. This gives the protein CAWNSGLPYGYTF.